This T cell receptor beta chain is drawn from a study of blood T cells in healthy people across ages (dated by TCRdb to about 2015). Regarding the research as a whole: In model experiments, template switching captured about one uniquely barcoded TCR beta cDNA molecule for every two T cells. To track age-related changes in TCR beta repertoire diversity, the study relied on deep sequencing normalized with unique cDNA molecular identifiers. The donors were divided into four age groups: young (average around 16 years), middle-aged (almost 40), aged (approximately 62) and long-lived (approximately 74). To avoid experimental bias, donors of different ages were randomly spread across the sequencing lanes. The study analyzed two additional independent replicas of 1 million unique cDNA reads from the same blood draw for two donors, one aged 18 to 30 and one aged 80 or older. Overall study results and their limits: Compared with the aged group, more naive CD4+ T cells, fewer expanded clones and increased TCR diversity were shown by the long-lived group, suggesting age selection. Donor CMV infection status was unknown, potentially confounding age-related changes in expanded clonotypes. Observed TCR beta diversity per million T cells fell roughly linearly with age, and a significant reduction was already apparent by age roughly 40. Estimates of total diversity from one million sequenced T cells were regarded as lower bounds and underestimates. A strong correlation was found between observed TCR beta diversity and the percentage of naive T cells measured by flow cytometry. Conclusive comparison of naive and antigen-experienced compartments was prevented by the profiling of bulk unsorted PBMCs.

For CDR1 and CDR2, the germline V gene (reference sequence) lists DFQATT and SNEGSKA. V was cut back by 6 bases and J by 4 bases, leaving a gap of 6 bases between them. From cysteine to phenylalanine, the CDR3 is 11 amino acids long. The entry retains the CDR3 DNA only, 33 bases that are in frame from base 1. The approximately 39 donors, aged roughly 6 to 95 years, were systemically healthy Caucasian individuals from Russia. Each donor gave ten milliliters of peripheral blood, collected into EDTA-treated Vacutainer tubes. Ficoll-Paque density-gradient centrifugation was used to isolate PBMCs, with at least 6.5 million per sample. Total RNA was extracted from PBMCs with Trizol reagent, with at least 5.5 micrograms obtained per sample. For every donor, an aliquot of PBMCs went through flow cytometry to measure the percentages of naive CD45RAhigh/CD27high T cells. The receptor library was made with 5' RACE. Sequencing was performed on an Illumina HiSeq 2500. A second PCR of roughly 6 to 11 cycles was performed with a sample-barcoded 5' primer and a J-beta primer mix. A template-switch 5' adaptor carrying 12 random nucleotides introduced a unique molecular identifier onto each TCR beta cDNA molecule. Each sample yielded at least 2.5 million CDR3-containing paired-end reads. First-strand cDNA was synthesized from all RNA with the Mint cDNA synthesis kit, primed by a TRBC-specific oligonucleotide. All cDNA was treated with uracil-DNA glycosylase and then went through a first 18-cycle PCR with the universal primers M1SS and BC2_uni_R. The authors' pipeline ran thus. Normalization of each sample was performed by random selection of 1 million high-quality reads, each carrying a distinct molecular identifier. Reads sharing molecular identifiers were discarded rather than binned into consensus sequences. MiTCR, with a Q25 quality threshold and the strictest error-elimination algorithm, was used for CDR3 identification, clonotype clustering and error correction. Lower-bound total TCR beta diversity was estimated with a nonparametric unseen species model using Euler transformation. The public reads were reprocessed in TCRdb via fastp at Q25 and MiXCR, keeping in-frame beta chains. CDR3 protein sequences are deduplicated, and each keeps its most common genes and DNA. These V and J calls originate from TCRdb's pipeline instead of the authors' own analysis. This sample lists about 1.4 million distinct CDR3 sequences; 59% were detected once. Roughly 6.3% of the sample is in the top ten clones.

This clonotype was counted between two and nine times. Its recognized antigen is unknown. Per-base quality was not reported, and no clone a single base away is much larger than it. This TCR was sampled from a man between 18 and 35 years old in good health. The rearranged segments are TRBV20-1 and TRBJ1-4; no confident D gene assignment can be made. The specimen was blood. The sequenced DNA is TGCAGTGCCGACGATAATGAAAAACTGTTTTTT. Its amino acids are CSADDNEKLFF.